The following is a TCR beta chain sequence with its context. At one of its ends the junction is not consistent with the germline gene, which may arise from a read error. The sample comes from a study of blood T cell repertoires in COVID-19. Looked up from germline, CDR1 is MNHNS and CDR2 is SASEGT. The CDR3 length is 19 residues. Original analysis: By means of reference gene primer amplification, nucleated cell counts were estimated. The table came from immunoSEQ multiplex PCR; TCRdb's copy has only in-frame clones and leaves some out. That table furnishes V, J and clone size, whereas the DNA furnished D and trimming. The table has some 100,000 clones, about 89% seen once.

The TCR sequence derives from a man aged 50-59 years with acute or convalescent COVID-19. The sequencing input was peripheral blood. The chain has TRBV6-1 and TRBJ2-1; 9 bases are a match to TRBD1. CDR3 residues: CANSARPQGKGQGRDEQFF. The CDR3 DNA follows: TGTGCCAACAGTGCCCGCCCGCAGGGTAAGGGACAGGGCAGGGATGAGCAGTTCTTC.